These 23 T cell receptor beta chains came from one sample sequenced in a study of control samples from healthy donors and cancer patients. Clones were read by immunoSEQ multiplex PCR, and TCRdb kept only the in-frame ones, dropping some. The data contain approximately 120,000 clones, about 90% of them singletons. The sequenced material came from blood. These TCRs come from a man younger than 35 in good health.

The sample holds a few counts of this clone. The genes are TRBV12-3 or TRBV12-4 and TRBJ1-3; no reliable D call. The CDR3 loop spans 11 amino acids. The V end lost 8 bases, the J end lost 11 bases, and 13 bases lay between the germline ends. The CDR3 spells CASAAGRPIYF. The CDR3 DNA is TGTGCCAGCGCCGCGGGGAGGCCCATATATTTT.

The chain links TRBV9 to TRBJ2-7; 10 bases are shared with TRBD2. This CDR3 is built from 14 residues. Looked up from germline, CDR1 is SGDLS and CDR2 is YYNGEE. The trim removed 2 bases at V and 6 bases at J, leaving 5 bases unmatched. CDR3 coding DNA: TGTGCCAGCAGCGTTCTAGCGGGAGCGGTCGAGCAGTACTTC. Amino acid sequence: CASSVLAGAVEQYF.

The chain employs TRBV28 and TRBJ2-4; 9 bases agree with TRBD1. J gave up 5 bases and V 6 bases, and 11 bases lay outside the gene matches. Germline CDR1 is MDHEN and CDR2 is SYDVKM. The CDR3 has 16 amino acids. For the CDR3, the DNA is TGTGCCAGCAGATCCTCGGGACAGGGTAACGAAAACATTCAGTACTTC. As protein: CASRSSGQGNENIQYF.

The chain joins TRBV27 to TRBJ1-2; a possible D gene is TRBD1 (5 bases). The germline V gene encodes CDR1 MNHEY and CDR2 SMNVEV (reference sequence). CDR3 length: 17 residues. V gave up 0 bases and J gave up 4 bases, with 18 bases separating them. CDR3 DNA sequence: TGTGCCAGCAGTTTATCGATCAGGGCGCCGGTTTCCTATGGCTACACCTTC. It codes for CASSLSIRAPVSYGYTF.

The chain carries TRBV30 and TRBJ2-1; 7 bases are a match to TRBD1. With V trimmed by 3 bases and J by 4 bases, 9 bases remained unmatched. This CDR3 is built from 15 residues. CDR1 GTSNPN and CDR2 SVGIG come from the germline V gene (reference sequence). CDR3 protein: CAWSVTGTAYNEQFF. CDR3 sequence (DNA): TGTGCCTGGAGCGTAACCGGGACAGCGTACAATGAGCAGTTCTTC.

This clone was seen just once. The chain combines TRBV25-1 with TRBJ1-1; D remains ambiguous. Germline assignment: CDR1 MGHDK and CDR2 SYGVNS. This CDR3 has 11 residues. Trimming removed 2 bases from V and 10 bases from J, with 8 bases in between. As DNA, the CDR3 is TGTGCCAGCAGTGAAGGGAAGGGAGCTTTCTTT. It codes for CASSEGKGAFF.

The V gene is TRBV24-1, the J gene TRBJ2-3; 7 bases agree with TRBD1. CDR3 length equals 16 residues. The germline V gene has CDR1 KGHDR and CDR2 SFDVKD. V was clipped by 9 bases and J by 1 base; unmatched bases: 12. CDR3 nucleotides: TGTGCCACCGGACGGACAGGTGGACCTCGCACAGATACGCAGTATTTT. It yields the protein CATGRTGGPRTDTQYF.

The V gene is TRBV28, the J gene TRBJ1-1; 9 bases fit TRBD1. The junction had 16 bases not matched to a gene; V was cut back by 5 bases and J by 9 bases. The CDR3 consists of 16 residues. Germline V lookup: CDR1 MDHEN, CDR2 SYDVKM. This CDR3 reads CASSPHPTGGDSQAFF. The CDR3 DNA follows: TGTGCCAGCAGTCCTCACCCGACAGGGGGTGATTCTCAAGCTTTCTTT.

Here the CDR3 reads CASRPLFQGWVKPQHF. The CDR3 region has the DNA TGTGCCAGTAGACCCCTTTTCCAGGGTTGGGTGAAGCCCCAGCATTTT. The chain uses TRBV19 and TRBJ1-5, with D perhaps matching TRBD1 (5 bases). The germline gives CDR1 LNHDA, CDR2 SQIVND (reference sequence). V lost 6 bases to trimming and J lost 8 bases, with 23 bases between them. The CDR3 contains 16 residues.

The chain carries TRBV19 and TRBJ1-5; D uncertain. CDR3 length: 17 amino acids. V was trimmed by 3 bases and J by 1 base, leaving 16 bases between them. Germline V lookup: CDR1 LNHDA, CDR2 SQIVND (reference sequence). CDR3 in DNA: TGTGCCAGTAGTATGATCGGCGGGAGGCGGAGCAATCAGCCCCAGCATTTT. Protein: CASSMIGGRRSNQPQHF.

The chain uses TRBV28 and TRBJ2-7; 8 bases map to TRBD2. The CDR3 extends over 16 amino acids. Trimming took 7 bases from V and 3 from J; bases not matched to a gene: 14. Germline V lookup: CDR1 MDHEN, CDR2 SYDVKM. The chain's CDR3 is CASTPGGALPIYEQYF. The DNA for the CDR3 is TGTGCCAGCACCCCGGGGGGGGCGCTTCCCATCTACGAGCAGTACTTC.

The chain carries TRBV7-9 and TRBJ1-4; 10 nucleotides match TRBD1. J gave up 8 bases and V 3 bases, and 9 bases lay outside the gene matches. The CDR3 totals 16 residues. Per the germline V gene, CDR1 is SEHNR and CDR2 is FQNEAQ (reference sequence). DNA for the CDR3: TGTGCCAGCAGCTTGGTCAAGGGACAGGGGAAAGAAAAACTGTTTTTT. Translating it yields CASSLVKGQGKEKLFF. Full variable domain (missing parts from reference TRBV7-9 and TRBJ1-4): DTGVSQNPRHKITKRGQNVTFRCDPISEHNRLYWYRQTLGQGPEFLTYFQNEAQLEKSRLLSDRFSAERPKGSFSTLEIQRTEQGDSAMYLCASSLVKGQGKEKLFFGSGTQLSVL.

This clone is a singleton in its sample. The V gene is TRBV9, the J gene TRBJ2-3, with 7 positions matching TRBD2. Germline CDR1 SGDLS, CDR2 YYNGEE. The CDR3 has 18 residues. The V segment lost 1 base and the J segment 1 base; nucleotides outside the gene matches: 12. The CDR3 region has the DNA TGTGCCAGCAGCGTATCCCCCACTAGCGCGGTGCGCACAGATACGCAGTATTTT. Its protein is CASSVSPTSAVRTDTQYF.

The rearrangement uses TRBV30 and TRBJ1-1; possible D gene TRBD1, 5 bases. The length of the CDR3 is 13 residues. The germline gives CDR1 GTSNPN, CDR2 SVGIG (reference sequence). V was pared by 2 bases and J by 5 bases, with 12 bases between. The CDR3 spells CAWSPGLGTEAFF. The CDR3 DNA reads as TGTGCCTGGAGTCCAGGGTTGGGGACTGAAGCTTTCTTT.

The chain uses TRBV27 and TRBJ1-2, with 8 bases identical to TRBD1. With 2 bases clipped from V and 3 bases from J, the junction kept 11 bases outside the gene matches. Germline V gene data show CDR1 as MNHEY and CDR2 as SMNVEV (reference sequence). The CDR3 length is 17 residues. The CDR3 spells CASSLKSGGTLHYGYTF. CDR3 bases: TGTGCCAGCAGTTTAAAGTCAGGGGGCACCCTTCACTATGGCTACACCTTC.

This clone was recorded a few times. This chain uses TRBV12-3 or TRBV12-4 with TRBJ2-1; TRBD1 agrees at 7 bases. The junction had 6 bases not matched to a gene; V was cut back by 7 bases and J by 6 bases. The CDR3 contains 13 residues. The CDR3 sequence: CASNYRTGNEQFF. CDR3 in DNA: TGTGCCAGCAACTATAGGACAGGCAATGAGCAGTTCTTC.

The chain employs TRBV3-1 (or the pseudogene TRBV3-2) and TRBJ1-2; maybe TRBD1 (6 bases). V gave up 2 bases and J gave up 8 bases, with 18 bases separating them. Germline lookup yields CDR1 LGHDT and CDR2 YNNKEL (reference sequence). The CDR3 has 15 amino acids. The CDR3 region is CASSQTSQGPFGYTF. Written as DNA, the CDR3 is TGTGCCAGCAGCCAAACCTCACAGGGACCTTTCGGCTACACCTTC.

The chain couples TRBV2 to TRBJ2-7, with 10 bases fitting TRBD2. This CDR3 spans 17 amino acids. The germline V gene encodes CDR1 SNHLY and CDR2 FYNNEI. The V and J ends lost 5 bases and 1 base, in that order; junction bases with no gene match: 11. CDR3 amino acids: CASSHPRGLAMSYEQYF. CDR3 nucleotide sequence: TGTGCCAGCAGTCACCCCCGGGGACTAGCGATGTCCTACGAGCAGTACTTC.

The CDR3 loop is CASSWADTSGNTIYF. DNA of the CDR3: TGTGCCAGCAGTTGGGCGGACACCTCTGGAAACACCATATATTTT. The rearrangement uses TRBV28 and TRBJ1-3, with a weak D call TRBD1 (5 bases). V lost 4 bases, J lost 0 bases, and 10 bases lay in between. Germline V gene sequence: CDR1 MDHEN, CDR2 SYDVKM. The CDR3 is 15 amino acids. The full variable domain, its missing parts supplied by reference TRBV28 and TRBJ1-3, is DVKVTQSSRYLVKRTGEKVFLECVQDMDHENMFWYRQDPGLGLRLIYFSYDVKMKEKGDIPEGYSVSREKKERFSLILESASTNQTSMYLCASSWADTSGNTIYFGEGSWLTVV.

The chain joins TRBV20-1 to TRBJ2-1; TRBD1 matches at 7 bases. The CDR3 is 11 amino acids. Germline assignment: CDR1 DFQATT and CDR2 SNEGSKA (reference sequence). Trimming at V came to 6 bases and at J to 10 bases, leaving 6 bases not matched to a gene. The CDR3 nucleotides are TGCAGTGCGAACAGGGGACGGGAGCAGTTCTTC. Its translation: CSANRGREQFF.

This clone has just one count. This chain joins TRBV14 and TRBJ2-2; D not certain. Germline CDR1 and CDR2: SGHDN and FVKESK. V gave up 0 bases and J gave up 6 bases, with 14 bases separating them. This CDR3 is built from 16 residues. CDR3 sequence (DNA): TGTGCCAGCAGCCAAGATATCCCAAGCATTGCCGGGGAGCTGTTTTTT. It specifies CASSQDIPSIAGELFF.

V gene TRBV4-1 combines with J gene TRBJ2-5, with D tentatively TRBD1 (6 bases). This CDR3 spans 15 amino acids. V was trimmed by 0 bases and J by 3 bases, leaving 11 bases between them. Germline CDR1 reads MGHRA; CDR2 reads YSYEKL. The CDR3 sequence: CASSQEPRGKETQYF. The CDR3 DNA is TGCGCCAGCAGCCAAGAACCAAGGGGGAAAGAGACCCAGTACTTC.

CDR3 residues: CASSGRVDSTDTQYF. The CDR3 DNA is TGCGCCAGCAGCGGTCGAGTAGACAGCACAGATACGCAGTATTTT. The chain uses TRBV5-1 and TRBJ2-3; D gene unclear. V was pared by 4 bases and J by 0 bases, with 12 bases between. CDR3 size: 15 residues. Germline V gene data show CDR1 as SGHRS and CDR2 as YFSETQ.